This T cell receptor beta chain comes out of a study of blood T cell repertoires in COVID-19. At the level of the study: The study drew acute and convalescent COVID-19 samples from the United States, Italy and Spain. PBMCs, B-cell-depleted T cells, or T cells were the source of the cDNA or gDNA that made up the material.

The CDR3 runs to 16 residues. The V gene's germline CDR1 is GTSNPN and CDR2 SVGIG (reference sequence). Per the study methods: Reference gene primer amplification in the assay estimated nucleated cell counts. Here immunoSEQ multiplex PCR was the method, and the copy in TCRdb shows in-frame clones only, minus some. The D gene and trimming were derived from the DNA, and the V and J assignments and clone size from that table. Of some 95,000 clones in the sample, approximately 90% were seen once. This clone was seen a single time. The sequence was collected from a man aged 65 to 79 with acute or convalescent COVID-19. The genes are TRBV30 and TRBJ2-2; a weak D match, TRBD1 (5 bases). The sample consisted of peripheral blood. The CDR3 sequence: CALGLRFRPNTGELFF. CDR3 DNA sequence: TGTGCTCTGGGGCTTAGGTTTCGCCCAAACACCGGGGAGCTGTTTTTT. The full variable domain, with the rest looked up from reference TRBV30 and TRBJ2-2, is SQTIHQWPATLVQPVGSPLSLECTVEGTSNPNLYWYRQAAGRGLQLLFYSVGIGQISSEVPQNLSASRPQDRQFILSSKKLLLSDSGFYLCALGLRFRPNTGELFFGEGSRLTVL.